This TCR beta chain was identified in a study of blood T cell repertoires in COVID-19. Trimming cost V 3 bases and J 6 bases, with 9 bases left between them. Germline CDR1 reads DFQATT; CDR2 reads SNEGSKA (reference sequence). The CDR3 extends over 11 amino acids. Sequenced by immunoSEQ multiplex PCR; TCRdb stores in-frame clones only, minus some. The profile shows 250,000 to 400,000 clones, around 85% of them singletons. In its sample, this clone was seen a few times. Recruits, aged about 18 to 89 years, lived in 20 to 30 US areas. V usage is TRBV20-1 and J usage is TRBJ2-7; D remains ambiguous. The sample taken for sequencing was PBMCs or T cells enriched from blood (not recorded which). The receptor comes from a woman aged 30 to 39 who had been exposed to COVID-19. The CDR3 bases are TGCAGTGCTAGCGAGAGGATCGAGCAGTACTTC. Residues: CSASERIEQYF.